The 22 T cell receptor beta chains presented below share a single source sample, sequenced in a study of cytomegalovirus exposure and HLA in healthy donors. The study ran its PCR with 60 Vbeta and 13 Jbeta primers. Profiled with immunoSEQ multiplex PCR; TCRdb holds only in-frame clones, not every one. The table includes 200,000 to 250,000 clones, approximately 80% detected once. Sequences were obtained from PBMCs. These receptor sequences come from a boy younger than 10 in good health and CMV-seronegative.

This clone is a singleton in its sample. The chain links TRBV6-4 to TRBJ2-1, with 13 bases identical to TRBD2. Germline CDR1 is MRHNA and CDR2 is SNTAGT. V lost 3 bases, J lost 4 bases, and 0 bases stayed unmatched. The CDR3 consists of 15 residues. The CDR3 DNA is TGTGCCAGCAGTGAGACTAGCGGGAGGTACAATGAGCAGTTCTTC. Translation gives CASSETSGRYNEQFF.

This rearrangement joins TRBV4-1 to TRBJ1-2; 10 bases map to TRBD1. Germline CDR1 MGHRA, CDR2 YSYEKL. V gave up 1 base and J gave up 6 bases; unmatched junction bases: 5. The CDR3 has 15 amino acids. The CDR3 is CASSQGDRGRNGYTF. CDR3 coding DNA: TGCGCCAGCAGCCAAGGTGACAGGGGGCGTAATGGCTACACCTTC.

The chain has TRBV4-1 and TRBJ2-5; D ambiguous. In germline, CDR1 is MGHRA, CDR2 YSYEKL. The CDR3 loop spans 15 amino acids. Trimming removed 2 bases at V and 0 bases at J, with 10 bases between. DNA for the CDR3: TGCGCCAGCAGCCAAATTCGTGGCTACCAAGAGACCCAGTACTTC. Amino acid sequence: CASSQIRGYQETQYF.

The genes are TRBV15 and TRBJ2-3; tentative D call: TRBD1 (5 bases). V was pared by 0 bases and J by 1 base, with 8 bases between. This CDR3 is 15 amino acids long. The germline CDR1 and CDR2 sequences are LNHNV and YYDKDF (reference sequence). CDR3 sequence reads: CATSRDPRGTDTQYF. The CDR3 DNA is TGTGCCACCAGCAGAGATCCCAGGGGCACAGATACGCAGTATTTT.

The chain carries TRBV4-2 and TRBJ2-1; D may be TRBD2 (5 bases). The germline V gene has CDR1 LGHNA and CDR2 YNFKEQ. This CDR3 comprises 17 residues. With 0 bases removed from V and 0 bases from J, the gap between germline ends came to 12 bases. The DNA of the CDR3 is TGTGCCAGCAGCCAAGATAAGAGCGGTTACTCCTACAATGAGCAGTTCTTC. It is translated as CASSQDKSGYSYNEQFF.

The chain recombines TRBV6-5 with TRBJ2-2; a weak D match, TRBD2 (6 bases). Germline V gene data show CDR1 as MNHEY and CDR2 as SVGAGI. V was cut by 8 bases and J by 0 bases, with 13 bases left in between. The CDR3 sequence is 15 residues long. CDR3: CASRWVAANTGELFF. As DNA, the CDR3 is TGTGCCAGCCGGTGGGTAGCGGCGAACACCGGGGAGCTGTTTTTT.

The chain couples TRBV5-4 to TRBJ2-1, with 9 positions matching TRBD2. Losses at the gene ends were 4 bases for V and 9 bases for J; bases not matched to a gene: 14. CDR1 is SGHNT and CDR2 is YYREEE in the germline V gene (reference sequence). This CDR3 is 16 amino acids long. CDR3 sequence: CASSSVAGVGYVEQFF. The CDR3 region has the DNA TGTGCCAGCAGCAGCGTAGCGGGAGTTGGTTATGTTGAGCAGTTCTTC.

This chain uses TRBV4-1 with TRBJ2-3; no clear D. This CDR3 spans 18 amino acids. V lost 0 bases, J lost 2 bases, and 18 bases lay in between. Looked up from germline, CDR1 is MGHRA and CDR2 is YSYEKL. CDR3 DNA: TGCGCCAGCAGCCAAGATTGGCGAAGCCGACTCCTCACAGATACGCAGTATTTT. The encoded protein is CASSQDWRSRLLTDTQYF.

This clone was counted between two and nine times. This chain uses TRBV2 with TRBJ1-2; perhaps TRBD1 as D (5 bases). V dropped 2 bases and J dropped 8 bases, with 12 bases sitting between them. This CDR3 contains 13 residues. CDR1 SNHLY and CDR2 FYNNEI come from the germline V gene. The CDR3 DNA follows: TGTGCCAGCAGTGAATTCGGGGGGAGAGGCTACACCTTC. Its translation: CASSEFGGRGYTF.

CDR3 in amino acids: CASSARDRPSYEQYF. The CDR3 nucleotides are TGTGCCAGCAGTGCCCGGGACAGACCCTCCTACGAGCAGTACTTC. The chain is built from TRBV6-6 and TRBJ2-7, with TRBD1 matching over 7 bases. The CDR3 sequence is 15 residues long. The trim removed 5 bases at V and 0 bases at J, leaving 7 bases unmatched. Germline V gene data show CDR1 as MNHNY and CDR2 as SVGAGI (reference sequence).

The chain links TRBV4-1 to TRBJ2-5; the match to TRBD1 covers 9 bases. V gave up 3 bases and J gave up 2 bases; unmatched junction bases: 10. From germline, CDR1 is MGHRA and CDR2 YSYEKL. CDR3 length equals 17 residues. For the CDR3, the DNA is TGCGCCAGCAGCCAGAATCCGGGACAGGGAAATCAAGAGACCCAGTACTTC. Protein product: CASSQNPGQGNQETQYF.

The CDR3 reads CASTPIGRETSEQFF. Written as DNA, the CDR3 is TGCGCCAGCACCCCCATCGGGCGGGAGACTAGTGAGCAGTTCTTC. The rearrangement uses TRBV5-1 and TRBJ2-1; 7 bases agree with TRBD2. Trimming removed 6 bases from V and 9 bases from J; junction bases left unmatched: 15. The CDR3 has 15 residues. Germline V gene data show CDR1 as SGHRS and CDR2 as YFSETQ.

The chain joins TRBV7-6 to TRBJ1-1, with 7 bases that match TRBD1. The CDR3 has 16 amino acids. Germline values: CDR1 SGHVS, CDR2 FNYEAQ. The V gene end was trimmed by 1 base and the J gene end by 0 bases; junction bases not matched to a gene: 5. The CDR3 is CASSLVDREVNTEAFF. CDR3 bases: TGTGCCAGCAGCTTAGTAGACAGGGAAGTGAACACTGAAGCTTTCTTT.

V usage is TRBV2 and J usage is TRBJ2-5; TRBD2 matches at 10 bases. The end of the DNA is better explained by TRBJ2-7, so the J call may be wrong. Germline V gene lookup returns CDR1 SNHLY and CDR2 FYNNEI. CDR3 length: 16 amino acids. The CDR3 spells CASSEDGAGGSYEQYF. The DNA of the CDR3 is TGTGCCAGCAGTGAGGATGGAGCGGGAGGGTCCTACGAGCAGTACTTC.

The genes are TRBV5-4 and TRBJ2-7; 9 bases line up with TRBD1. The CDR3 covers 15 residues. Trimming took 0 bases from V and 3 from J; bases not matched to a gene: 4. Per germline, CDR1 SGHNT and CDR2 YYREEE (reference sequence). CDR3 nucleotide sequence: TGTGCCAGCAGCTTGGGGACAGGGGTGAGCTACGAGCAGTACTTC. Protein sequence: CASSLGTGVSYEQYF. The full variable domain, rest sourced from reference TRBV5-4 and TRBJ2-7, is ETGVTQSPTHLIKTRGQQVTLRCSSQSGHNTVSWYQQALGQGPQFIFQYYREEENGRGNFPPRFSGLQFPNYSSELNVNALELDDSALYLCASSLGTGVSYEQYFGPGTRLTVT.

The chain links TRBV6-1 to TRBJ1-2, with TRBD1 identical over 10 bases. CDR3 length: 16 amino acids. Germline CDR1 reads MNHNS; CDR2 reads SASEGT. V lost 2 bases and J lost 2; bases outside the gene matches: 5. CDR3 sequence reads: CASSEWGQGQNYGYTF. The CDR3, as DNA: TGTGCCAGCAGTGAATGGGGACAGGGGCAAAACTATGGCTACACCTTC.

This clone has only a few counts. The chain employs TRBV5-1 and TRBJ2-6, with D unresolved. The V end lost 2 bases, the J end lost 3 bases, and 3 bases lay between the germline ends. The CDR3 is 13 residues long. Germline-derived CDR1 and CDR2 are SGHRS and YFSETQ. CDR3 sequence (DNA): TGCGCCAGCAGCTTCGGTGGGGCCAACGTCCTGACTTTC. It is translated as CASSFGGANVLTF.

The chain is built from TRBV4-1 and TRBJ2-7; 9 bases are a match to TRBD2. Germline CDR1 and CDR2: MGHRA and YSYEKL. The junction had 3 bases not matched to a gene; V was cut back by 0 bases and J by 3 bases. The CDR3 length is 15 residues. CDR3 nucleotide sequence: TGCGCCAGCAGCCAAGAGGCTAGCGGGGTCTACGAGCAGTACTTC. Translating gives CASSQEASGVYEQYF.

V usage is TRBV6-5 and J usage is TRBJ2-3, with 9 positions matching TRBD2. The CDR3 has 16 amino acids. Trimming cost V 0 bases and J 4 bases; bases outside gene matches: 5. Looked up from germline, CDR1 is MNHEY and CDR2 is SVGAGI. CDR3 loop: CASSYSGGGAPDTQYF. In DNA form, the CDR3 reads TGTGCCAGCAGTTACTCAGGCGGGGGGGCCCCAGATACGCAGTATTTT.

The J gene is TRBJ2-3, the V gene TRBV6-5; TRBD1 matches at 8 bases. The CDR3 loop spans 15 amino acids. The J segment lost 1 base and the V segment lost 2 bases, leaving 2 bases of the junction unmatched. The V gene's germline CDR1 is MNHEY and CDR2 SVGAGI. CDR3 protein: CASSYGQGGTDTQYF. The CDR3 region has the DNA TGTGCCAGCAGTTACGGACAGGGAGGCACAGATACGCAGTATTTT.

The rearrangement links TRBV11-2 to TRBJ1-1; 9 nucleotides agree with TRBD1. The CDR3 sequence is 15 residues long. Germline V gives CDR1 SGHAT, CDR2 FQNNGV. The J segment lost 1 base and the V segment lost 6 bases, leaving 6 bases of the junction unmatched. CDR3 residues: CASRVDRGGNTEAFF. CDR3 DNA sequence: TGTGCCAGCAGGGTCGACAGGGGGGGGAACACTGAAGCTTTCTTT.

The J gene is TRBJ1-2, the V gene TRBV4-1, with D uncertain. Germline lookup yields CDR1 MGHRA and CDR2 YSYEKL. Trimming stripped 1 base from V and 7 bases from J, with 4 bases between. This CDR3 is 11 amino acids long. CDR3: CASSQGSGYTF. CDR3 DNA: TGCGCCAGCAGCCAAGGGAGTGGCTACACCTTC.